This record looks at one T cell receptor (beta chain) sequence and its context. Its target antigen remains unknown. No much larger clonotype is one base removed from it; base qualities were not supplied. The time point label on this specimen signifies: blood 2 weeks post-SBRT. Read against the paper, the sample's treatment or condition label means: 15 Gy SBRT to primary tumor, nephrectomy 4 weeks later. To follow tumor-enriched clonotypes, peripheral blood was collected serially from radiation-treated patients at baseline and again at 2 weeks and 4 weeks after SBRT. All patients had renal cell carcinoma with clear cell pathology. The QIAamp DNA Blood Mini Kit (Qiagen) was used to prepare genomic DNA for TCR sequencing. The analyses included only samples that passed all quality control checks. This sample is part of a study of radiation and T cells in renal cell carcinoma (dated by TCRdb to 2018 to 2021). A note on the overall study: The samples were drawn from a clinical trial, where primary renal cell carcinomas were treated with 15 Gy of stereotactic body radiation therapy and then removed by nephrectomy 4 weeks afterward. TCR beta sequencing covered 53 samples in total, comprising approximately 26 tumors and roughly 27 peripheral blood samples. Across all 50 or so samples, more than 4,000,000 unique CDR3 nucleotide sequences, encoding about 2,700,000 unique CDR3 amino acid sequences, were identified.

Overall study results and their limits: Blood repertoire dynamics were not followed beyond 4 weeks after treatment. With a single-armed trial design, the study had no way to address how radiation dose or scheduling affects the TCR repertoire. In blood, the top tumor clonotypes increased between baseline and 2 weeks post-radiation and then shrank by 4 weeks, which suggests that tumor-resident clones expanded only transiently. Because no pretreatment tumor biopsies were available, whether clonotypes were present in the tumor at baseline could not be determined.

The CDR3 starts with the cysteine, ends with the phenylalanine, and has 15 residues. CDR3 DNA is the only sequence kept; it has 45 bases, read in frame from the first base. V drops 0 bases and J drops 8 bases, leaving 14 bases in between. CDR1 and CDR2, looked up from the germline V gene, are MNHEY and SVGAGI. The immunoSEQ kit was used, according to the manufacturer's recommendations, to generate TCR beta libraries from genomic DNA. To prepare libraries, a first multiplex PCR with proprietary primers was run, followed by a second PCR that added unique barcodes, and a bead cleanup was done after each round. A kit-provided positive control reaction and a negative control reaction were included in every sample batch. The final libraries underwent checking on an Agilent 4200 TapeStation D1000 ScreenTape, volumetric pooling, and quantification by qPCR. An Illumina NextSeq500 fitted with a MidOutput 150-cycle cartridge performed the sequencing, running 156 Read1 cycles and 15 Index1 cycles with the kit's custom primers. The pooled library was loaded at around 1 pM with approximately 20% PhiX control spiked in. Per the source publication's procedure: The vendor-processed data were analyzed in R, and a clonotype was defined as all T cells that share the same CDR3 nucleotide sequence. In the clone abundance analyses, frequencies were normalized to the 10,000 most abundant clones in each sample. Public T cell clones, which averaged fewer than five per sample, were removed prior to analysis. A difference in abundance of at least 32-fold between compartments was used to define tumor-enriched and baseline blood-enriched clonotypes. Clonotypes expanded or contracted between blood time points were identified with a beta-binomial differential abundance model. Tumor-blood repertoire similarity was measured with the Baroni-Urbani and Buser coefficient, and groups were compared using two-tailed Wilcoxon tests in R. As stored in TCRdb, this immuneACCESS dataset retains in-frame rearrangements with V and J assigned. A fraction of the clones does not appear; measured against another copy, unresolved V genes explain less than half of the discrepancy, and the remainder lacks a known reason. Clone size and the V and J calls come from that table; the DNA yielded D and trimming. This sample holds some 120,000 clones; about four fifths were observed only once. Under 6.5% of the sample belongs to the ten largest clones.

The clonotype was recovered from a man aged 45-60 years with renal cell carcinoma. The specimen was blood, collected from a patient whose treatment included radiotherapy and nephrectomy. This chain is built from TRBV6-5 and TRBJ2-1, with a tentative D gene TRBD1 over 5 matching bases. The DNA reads TGTGCCAGCAGTTACTCGAGCGCCAGGGCCCATGAGCAGTTCTTC. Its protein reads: CASSYSSARAHEQFF.